Detailed here is one T cell receptor (beta chain). Antigen specificity is unknown. The data were obtained in a study of T cell responses to AZD1222 COVID-19 vaccine. On the study more broadly: The analysis combined second doses at about 4 or about 12 weeks.

The method was immunoSEQ multiplex PCR; TCRdb's version includes in-frame clones alone and lacks a portion of them. Of around 130,000 clones in the sample, 70% to 90% were seen once. Germline lookup yields CDR1 SGHDN and CDR2 FVKESK. V dropped 4 bases and J dropped 7; count of bases not matched to a gene: 11. There are 15 residues in the CDR3. Findings of the study overall: Researchers took repertoire samples only after the peak T cell response had come. There were mostly white British donors and more females than males, and clonal diversity was possibly underestimated. Dominant at 160-218 and 743-854, vaccine-associated CD4 TCRs also spanned spike.

This TCR derives from an adult in good health. The J gene is TRBJ2-3, the V gene TRBV14; TRBD2 matches at 7 bases. The starting material was peripheral blood, obtained on day 0 of AZD1222 vaccination. The CDR3 nucleotides are TGTGCCAGCAGCCCAAACGGAGCGGGATTGAATACGCAGTATTTT. Translation gives CASSPNGAGLNTQYF.